This entry lists 21 T cell receptor beta chains sequenced from one sample in a study of blood T cell repertoires in COVID-19. Sequenced by immunoSEQ multiplex PCR; TCRdb stores in-frame clones only, minus some. The sample shows under 250,000 clones, 86% of them seen only once. Sequencing used peripheral blood. Every receptor here comes from a woman of 80 years or more with COVID-19, enrolled during active disease.

The chain links TRBV7-9 to TRBJ1-2; 10 positions match TRBD1. The CDR3 extends over 16 amino acids. Germline V CDR1 and CDR2: SEHNR, FQNEAQ (reference sequence). V trimming: 3 bases; J trimming: 2 bases; junction bases outside the gene matches: 6. As DNA, the CDR3 is TGTGCCAGCAGCTTTGACCCGGGACAGGGGAACTATGGCTACACCTTC. This translates into CASSFDPGQGNYGYTF.

This clone was counted once. V and J are TRBV7-2 and TRBJ1-1, with D unclear. The V and J ends lost 2 bases and 6 bases respectively, with 10 bases between them. The CDR3 length is 13 residues. From germline, CDR1 is SGHTA and CDR2 FQGNSA. CDR3 loop: CASSLSGFAEAFF. For the CDR3, the DNA is TGTGCCAGCAGCTTATCCGGTTTCGCTGAAGCTTTCTTT.

A note on this clone: This sample also contains other DNA sequences that code for the same CDR3. V and J are TRBV6-5 and TRBJ1-2; D might be TRBD1 (6 bases). CDR1 is MNHEY, CDR2 SVGAGI, per germline. V lost 9 bases, J lost 6 bases, and 11 bases lay in between. The CDR3 loop spans 11 amino acids. This CDR3 is CASSQGNGYTF. The DNA for the CDR3 is TGTGCCAGTTCGCAGGGGAATGGCTACACCTTC.

The chain couples TRBV4-3 to TRBJ1-1, with TRBD1 identical over 7 bases. The junction had 11 bases not matched to a gene; V was cut back by 4 bases and J by 3 bases. Germline V CDR1 and CDR2: LGHNA, YSLEER. This CDR3 spans 16 amino acids. CDR3 in amino acids: CASSPQADREDTEAFF. The CDR3 DNA follows: TGCGCCAGCAGCCCCCAGGCCGACAGGGAGGACACTGAAGCTTTCTTT.

The V and J genes are TRBV28 and TRBJ2-2, with TRBD1 identical over 7 bases. Germline V lookup: CDR1 MDHEN, CDR2 SYDVKM. This CDR3 region has 15 residues. Losses at the gene ends were 4 bases for V and 1 base for J; bases not matched to a gene: 3. CDR3 loop: CASSYRDRNTGELFF. The CDR3 DNA is TGTGCCAGCAGTTATAGGGACAGGAACACCGGGGAGCTGTTTTTT. Complete variable domain (other parts from reference TRBV28 and TRBJ2-2): DVKVTQSSRYLVKRTGEKVFLECVQDMDHENMFWYRQDPGLGLRLIYFSYDVKMKEKGDIPEGYSVSREKKERFSLILESASTNQTSMYLCASSYRDRNTGELFFGEGSRLTVL.

The chain combines TRBV18 with TRBJ2-5; TRBD1 is a possible D gene (7 bases). Trimming removed 3 bases from V and 1 base from J, with 12 bases in between. This CDR3 is 15 amino acids long. Germline assignment: CDR1 KGHSH and CDR2 LQKENI. The CDR3 spells CASSPRQGGQETQYF. DNA of the CDR3: TGTGCCAGCTCACCTCGCCAGGGGGGCCAAGAGACCCAGTACTTC.

The DNA for the CDR3 is TGTGCCATAACCGCAGTTCCGGACAGCGTGAGGGAAGCTTTCTTT. Amino acids: CAITAVPDSVREAFF. V usage is TRBV10-3 and J usage is TRBJ1-1; a weak D match, TRBD1 (6 bases). This CDR3 is built from 15 residues. Germline values: CDR1 ENHRY, CDR2 SYGVKD. Trimming took off 9 bases at V and 8 bases at J, with 25 bases between the two ends.

The chain couples TRBV3-1 (or the pseudogene TRBV3-2) to TRBJ1-2; D is ambiguous. Germline-derived CDR1 and CDR2 are LGHDT and YNNKEL (reference sequence). Trimming shortened V by 5 bases and J by 8 bases, and 18 bases separated the two germline ends. The CDR3 is 14 residues long. DNA for the CDR3: TGTGCCAGCAGCAAAGGCGGAGGCGCGGGCGGCTACACCTTC. Its translation: CASSKGGGAGGYTF.

Only one count was recorded for this clone. This rearrangement joins TRBV2 to TRBJ2-7; 7 bases line up with TRBD1. Germline loops: CDR1 SNHLY, CDR2 FYNNEI. J was trimmed by 4 bases and V by 1 base; bases with no gene match: 4. The CDR3 contains 14 residues. CDR3 protein: CASSEERGLYEQYF. The CDR3 nucleotides are TGTGCCAGCAGTGAAGAAAGGGGGCTGTACGAGCAGTACTTC.

The gene calls are TRBV23-1 and TRBJ2-7; D is uncertain. TRBV23-1 is an ORF; its function is uncertain. CDR3 length equals 14 residues. The V gene lost 3 bases and the J gene lost 0 bases, with 9 bases spanning the gap. CDR3 protein: CASSHAAGSYEQYV. Written as DNA, the CDR3 is TGCGCCAGCAGTCATGCCGCCGGCTCCTACGAGCAGTACGTC.

CDR3 sequence (DNA): TGTGCCAGCAGCCAAGAGGTACAGGGGGCAAACTATGGCTACACCTTC. Its protein product is CASSQEVQGANYGYTF. The V and J genes are TRBV4-2 and TRBJ1-2, with 9 bases identical to TRBD1. Unmatched junction bases numbered 4, after V lost 0 bases and J lost 2 bases. Germline CDR1 reads LGHNA; CDR2 reads YNFKEQ. The CDR3 extends over 16 amino acids.

The J gene is TRBJ1-1, the V gene TRBV28, with TRBD1 matching over 8 bases. V dropped 6 bases and J dropped 2; count of bases not matched to a gene: 8. This CDR3 is built from 15 residues. Per the germline V gene, CDR1 is MDHEN and CDR2 is SYDVKM. CDR3 nucleotides: TGTGCCAGCAGCTCGACAGGGGCTATTAACACTGAAGCTTTCTTT. Its translation: CASSSTGAINTEAFF.

V is TRBV10-2 and J is TRBJ1-3; TRBD1 might be the D (5 bases). CDR3 length: 13 residues. The ends were cut back, 4 bases at V and 2 bases at J, with 6 bases in the middle. In germline, CDR1 is WSHSY, CDR2 SAAADI. The CDR3 region has the DNA TGCGCCAGCAGTGTACAGGCTGGAAACACCATATATTTT. Its protein product is CASSVQAGNTIYF.

The chain recombines TRBV5-4 with TRBJ1-4, with D hard to call. This CDR3 is built from 12 residues. V was pared by 2 bases and J by 8 bases, with 7 bases between. Per germline, CDR1 SGHNT and CDR2 YYREEE (reference sequence). The CDR3 DNA follows: TGTGCCAGCAGCTTCGGGAACGAAAAACTGTTTTTT. Its protein product is CASSFGNEKLFF. The full variable domain, with the rest looked up from reference TRBV5-4 and TRBJ1-4, is ETGVTQSPTHLIKTRGQQVTLRCSSQSGHNTVSWYQQALGQGPQFIFQYYREEENGRGNFPPRFSGLQFPNYSSELNVNALELDDSALYLCASSFGNEKLFFGSGTQLSVL.

This chain uses TRBV6-5 with TRBJ1-1; TRBD1 aligns across 7 bases. After removal of 2 bases from V and 11 bases from J, the junction contained 8 bases not matched to a gene. The CDR3 consists of 13 residues. The germline gives CDR1 MNHEY, CDR2 SVGAGI. CDR3 residues: CASSYGAGGPAFF. The CDR3 bases are TGTGCCAGCAGTTACGGGGCAGGGGGGCCCGCTTTCTTT.

This clone came up once. J is TRBJ2-5 and V is TRBV19; 14 bases fit TRBD2. This CDR3 has 15 amino acids. The germline gives CDR1 LNHDA, CDR2 SQIVND (reference sequence). The V and J ends lost 7 bases and 5 bases, in that order; junction bases with no gene match: 6. In DNA form, the CDR3 reads TGTGCCAGTACCACGGGACTAGCGGGGGCGGAGACCCAGTACTTC. Amino acid sequence: CASTTGLAGAETQYF.

The rearrangement joins TRBV6-5 to TRBJ2-1; 10 nucleotides align to TRBD2. The J segment lost 10 bases and the V segment lost 5 bases, leaving 8 bases of the junction unmatched. Germline CDR1 MNHEY, CDR2 SVGAGI. The CDR3 covers 14 residues. Written as DNA, the CDR3 is TGTGCCAGCAGTCCCCCGGGACTAGCGATGGAGCAGTTCTTC. Its protein product is CASSPPGLAMEQFF.

DNA for the CDR3: TGCGCCAGCAGCTTGGTAGCAGATACGCAGTATTTT. It yields the protein CASSLVADTQYF. The rearrangement uses TRBV5-1 and TRBJ2-3; D gene uncertain. The CDR3 sequence is 12 residues long. Looked up from germline, CDR1 is SGHRS and CDR2 is YFSETQ. The ends were cut back, 0 bases at V and 4 bases at J, with 3 bases in the middle. Complete variable domain (other parts from reference TRBV5-1 and TRBJ2-3): KAGVTQTPRYLIKTRGQQVTLSCSPISGHRSVSWYQQTPGQGLQFLFEYFSETQRNKGNFPGRFSGRQFSNSRSEMNVSTLELGDSALYLCASSLVADTQYFGPGTRLTVL.

This rearrangement joins TRBV3-1 (or the pseudogene TRBV3-2) to TRBJ2-5, with 10 bases matching TRBD1. The CDR3 is made up of 17 amino acids. CDR1 is LGHDT, CDR2 YNNKEL, per germline (reference sequence). Unmatched junction bases numbered 6, after V lost 1 base and J lost 1 base. CDR3 nucleotides: TGTGCCAGCAGCCAAGGGAGTAGGACAGGGGGCCAAGAGACCCAGTACTTC. It codes for CASSQGSRTGGQETQYF.

V gene TRBV5-6 combines with J gene TRBJ1-6, with 7 bases aligning to TRBD1. J was trimmed by 10 bases and V by 2 bases; bases with no gene match: 12. The CDR3 totals 16 residues. The V gene's germline CDR1 is SGHDT and CDR2 YYEEEE. The CDR3 DNA is TGTGCCAGCAGCTTACTCTACCGGGACAGAGGATCACCCCTCCACTTT. Its translation is CASSLLYRDRGSPLHF.

The V call is TRBV9, the J call TRBJ2-5; 9 bases are a match to TRBD1. The CDR3 is made up of 16 amino acids. The trim removed 0 bases at V and 1 base at J, leaving 4 bases unmatched. Germline V gene lookup returns CDR1 SGDLS and CDR2 YYNGEE. The CDR3 sequence: CASSVAGTGIQETQYF. Here the CDR3 DNA reads TGTGCCAGCAGCGTAGCCGGGACAGGGATCCAAGAGACCCAGTACTTC.